The TCR beta chain described here comes from a study of T cells expressing NK-cell markers. The wider study: CD3+CD56+NKG2C+, CD3+CD56+NKG2C- and CD3+CD56-NKG2C+ T cells, once sorted, supplied the TCR beta repertoires. The authors sequenced eight donors, of whom seven were HCMV-seropositive and one was seronegative.

Generation of TCR beta cDNA was performed by 5'RACE template switching incorporating UMIs. TCRdb derives one entry per CDR3 protein from the 5' RACE reads, leaving out DNA. The repertoire shows roughly 420,000 distinct CDR3 sequences; the top ten hold 7.3%. Germline assignment: CDR1 MDHEN and CDR2 SYDVKM. The CDR3 contains 16 residues. Findings and limits, study-wide: Whether expanded NKG2C+ T cell clones were HCMV-specific remained unclear.

As for this clonotype: The antigen remains unidentified.

The specimen was blood T cells: a sorted CD56 or NKG2C T cell subset, CD4+ or CD8+ T cells, or bulk PBMC T cells (not recorded which). The genes are TRBV28 and TRBJ2-7; TCRdb picks TRBD1, but there is no DNA to check that call. The TCR sequence derives from a woman between 18 and 69 years old in good health. The CDR3 loop is CASSATRQESSYEQYF.